This TCR beta chain was recovered during a study of blood T cells in healthy people across ages. Findings and limits, study-wide: When set beside aged donors, long-lived donors presented more naive CD4+ cells and higher diversity. TCR beta diversity tracked closely with naive T cell percentage.

Samples had at least 6 million PBMCs isolated from them. V lost 5 bases, J lost 3 bases, and 13 bases lay in between. The length of the CDR3 is 14 residues. Germline-derived CDR1 and CDR2 are SGHTA and FQGNSA. A second about 7 to 12 cycle PCR used barcoded and J-beta primers. A template-switch adaptor containing 12 random nucleotides labeled each cDNA molecule. MiXCR, applied by TCRdb to the 5' RACE reads, yields one record per CDR3 protein. The sample shows over 600,000 distinct CDR3 sequences, 35% to 50% of them seen only once. Turning to this clonotype: The target antigen is unknown.

The sequencing sample was made of blood. The source is a man at least 80 years old in good health. The chain links TRBV7-2 to TRBJ2-5; perhaps TRBD1 as D (5 bases). CDR3 sequence: CASSLDIRKETQYF. In DNA form, the CDR3 reads TGTGCCAGCAGCCTGGACATACGTAAAGAGACCCAGTACTTC.